One TCR beta chain is described in this entry. Its antigen is as yet unknown. This record comes from a study of T cell repertoires in cytomegalovirus infection. Notes on the study in general: The ex vivo response showed dominance by HLA-C-restricted CMV-specific TCR beta clonotypes. Public TCR beta family frequency separated CMV-and-HLA carriers, including in an independent cohort.

Trimming cost V 7 bases and J 0 bases; bases outside gene matches: 18. CDR1 and CDR2 from the germline V gene are SQVTM and ANQGSEA. The CDR3 is 19 amino acids. TCRdb processed the reads anew with MiXCR; each CDR3 protein has one entry. The repertoire holds fewer than 550,000 distinct CDR3 sequences, approximately 10% seen once, with 9.5% to 13% in the top ten. V and J are TRBV29-1 and TRBJ2-1, with TRBD2 identical over 10 bases. This receptor was obtained from a human donor in good health (CMV status not recorded). Some clones in this sample may be carry-over from other donors' samples. The sequenced sample was PBMCs. The CDR3 DNA reads TGCAGCGCTGCGAGGTTTCCAGCGGGGGGGATGAGCTCCTACAATGAGCAGTTCTTC. Its translation is CSAARFPAGGMSSYNEQFF.